The rows below give T cell receptor beta chains drawn from one sample of a study of cytomegalovirus exposure and HLA in healthy donors. Generated by immunoSEQ multiplex PCR, the TCRdb table keeps only in-frame clones and is missing some. The table lists about 140,000 clones, more than 60% of them singletons. What was sequenced was PBMCs. The receptors were gathered from a woman between 45 and 60 years old in good health and CMV-seropositive. Each CDR3 is given with its conserved first and last residue. Each record gives: J gene, V gene, CDR3 protein.

TRBJ2-2	TRBV1	CTSSLSSGGHNTGELFF
TRBJ2-7	TRBV5-5	CASSLSLANDEQYF
TRBJ1-2	TRBV7-9	CASSSGQGGSYGYTF
TRBJ2-5	TRBV27	CASSLSPPRQGGETQYF
TRBJ2-7	TRBV6-5	CASSRRGKSSYEQYF
TRBJ1-2	TRBV30	CAWSVTLKEGYTF
TRBJ2-5	TRBV7-7	CASSLGTSILQETQYF
TRBJ2-3	TRBV19	CASSISIQDLSTDTQYF
TRBJ1-6	TRBV7-3	CASSPGLDSPLHF
TRBJ1-1	TRBV5-1	CASSDIRNTEAFF
TRBJ2-7	TRBV9	CASGVGGYEQYF
TRBJ2-7	TRBV18	CASSPGGEEQYF
TRBJ2-1	TRBV2	CASSEAGISYNEQFF
TRBJ1-4	TRBV29-1	CSVVSGNEKLFF
TRBJ2-3	TRBV15	CATTAGARTDTQYF
TRBJ2-3	TRBV7-9	CASSLRATTDTQYF
TRBJ2-2	TRBV5-1	CASSPRVNTGELFF
TRBJ1-2	TRBV29-1	CSVGPPGEVYGYTF
TRBJ1-2	TRBV18	CASSPPRQGFSYGYTF
TRBJ1-4	TRBV14	CASSQLGQGNEKLFF
TRBJ1-2	TRBV28	CASSVTGLYGYTF
TRBJ1-2	TRBV6-5	CAVRGEGLYGYTF
TRBJ2-1	TRBV7-9	CASSWGQAEPEQFF
TRBJ1-6	TRBV5-1	CASSLAGADSPLHF
TRBJ2-7	TRBV27	CASSSRQISVEQYF
TRBJ1-5	TRBV7-2	CASSLGGDQPQHF
TRBJ2-3	TRBV7-9	CASILSPAGGYSTQYF
TRBJ1-5	TRBV30	CAWSLTRDSLSNQPQHF
TRBJ2-7	TRBV7-9	CASSLREVHHEQYF
TRBJ1-2	TRBV5-1	CASSPRDRDGYTF
TRBJ1-1	TRBV27	CASRRNHGGNTEAFF
TRBJ1-6	TRBV9	CASTQGQGMNSPLHF
TRBJ2-7	TRBV6-6	CASSYSSVRVSEQYF
TRBJ2-4	TRBV7-8	CASSLWEGGYKNIQYF
TRBJ2-5	TRBV5-1	CASRNLAVQETQYF
TRBJ1-1	TRBV7-9	CASSIGQGETEAFF
TRBJ1-5	TRBV6-7	CASSAAAGGEENQPQHF
TRBJ2-7	TRBV9	CASSVRDNYEQYF
TRBJ1-2	TRBV2	CASKGGQGQVGYTF
TRBJ2-2	TRBV19	CASSPLGDRGELFF
TRBJ2-7	TRBV6-5	CASSYSGRAYEQYF
TRBJ1-5	TRBV4-1	CASSPTAGGNQPQHF
TRBJ1-1	TRBV7-3	CASSLSRGGVSTEAFF
TRBJ2-7	TRBV7-3	CASSMLAGASYEQYF
TRBJ2-5	TRBV19	CASSIGGQGARETQYF
TRBJ2-7	TRBV2	CASSETSGGSYEQYF
TRBJ2-1	TRBV5-4	CASSSYRDIENEQFF
TRBJ2-3	TRBV7-2	CASSLSTTTDTQYF
TRBJ2-5	TRBV7-2	CASNLMAGAGETQYF
TRBJ1-1	TRBV28	CASTSGANTEAFF
TRBJ2-5	TRBV5-4	CASSWDRDGTQYF
TRBJ1-5	TRBV7-2	CASSFGGNQPQHF
TRBJ2-1	TRBV6-1	CASMGTTSYNEQFF
TRBJ2-1	TRBV7-2	CASSGGSSSYNEQFF
TRBJ2-3	TRBV6-4	CASRGRGRVADTQYF